A single sample is the source of the 22 T cell receptor beta chains below, sequenced in a study of blood T cell repertoires in COVID-19. Produced via immunoSEQ multiplex PCR; TCRdb's table is partial and in-frame only. The sample yields over 300,000 clones, 89% seen once. Input material: peripheral blood. The receptors were gathered from a man aged 40-49 years with acute or convalescent COVID-19.

The chain is built from TRBV13 and TRBJ2-1; TRBD1 is a possible D gene (6 bases). From germline, CDR1 is PRHDT and CDR2 FYEKMQ (reference sequence). V lost 1 base, J lost 4 bases, and 14 bases lay in between. The CDR3 contains 16 residues. CDR3 DNA: TGTGCCAGCAGCTTAGATGGGACACCGCCGTACAATGAGCAGTTCTTC. It translates to CASSLDGTPPYNEQFF.

The chain joins TRBV6-5 to TRBJ1-3; 7 bases fit TRBD1. Per germline, CDR1 MNHEY and CDR2 SVGAGI. Germline trimming cut 6 bases from V and 1 base from J; bases unmatched to any gene: 3. The CDR3 is 14 residues long. Here the CDR3 DNA reads TGTGCCAGCAGCGCAGGGGGTTCTGGAAACACCATATATTTT. Translating it yields CASSAGGSGNTIYF.

V usage is TRBV7-3 and J usage is TRBJ2-3; 10 nucleotides line up with TRBD1. Germline assignment: CDR1 SGHTA and CDR2 FQGTGA. V lost 4 bases to trimming and J lost 6 bases; unmatched junction nucleotides: 4. This CDR3 has 14 amino acids. The CDR3 reads CASSWGTGDDTQYF. The CDR3 DNA sequence: TGTGCCAGCAGCTGGGGGACAGGGGATGATACGCAGTATTTT.

The chain uses TRBV4-1 and TRBJ2-1, with 10 bases that match TRBD2. V dropped 0 bases and J dropped 8; count of bases not matched to a gene: 4. CDR3 size: 15 residues. Germline CDR1 MGHRA, CDR2 YSYEKL. CDR3 loop: CASSQELAGTDEQFF. CDR3 nucleotides: TGCGCCAGCAGCCAAGAACTAGCGGGAACGGATGAGCAGTTCTTC.

V gene TRBV7-2 combines with J gene TRBJ1-1; 7 nucleotides match TRBD1. In germline, CDR1 is SGHTA, CDR2 FQGNSA. Trimming removed 4 bases from V and 0 bases from J; junction bases left unmatched: 2. CDR3 length: 14 amino acids. CDR3 sequence: CASSSQGMNTEAFF. CDR3 DNA sequence: TGTGCCAGCAGCTCACAGGGGATGAACACTGAAGCTTTCTTT. Variable domain in full (rest from reference TRBV7-2 and TRBJ1-1): GAGVSQSPSNKVTEKGKDVELRCDPISGHTALYWYRQSLGQGLEFLIYFQGNSAPDKSGLPSDRFSAERTGGSVSTLTIQRTQQEDSAVYLCASSSQGMNTEAFFGQGTRLTVV.

The chain recombines TRBV19 with TRBJ1-2, with D possibly matching TRBD1 (6 bases). Looked up from germline, CDR1 is LNHDA and CDR2 is SQIVND (reference sequence). Deletions cut 3 bases from V and 4 bases from J, with 15 bases between. The CDR3 runs to 15 residues. The CDR3 region is CASSIGGQSFYGYTF. The CDR3 nucleotides read TGTGCCAGTAGTATCGGAGGACAGTCCTTCTATGGCTACACCTTC.

CDR3 protein: CASSQDLRNEQFF. CDR3 bases: TGCGCCAGCAGCCAAGATCTCCGCAATGAGCAGTTCTTC. J is TRBJ2-1 and V is TRBV4-1; D unresolved. Between the trimmed V and J ends, which lost 0 bases and 6 bases, there was a span of 6 bases. The CDR3 consists of 13 residues. Germline V gene sequence: CDR1 MGHRA, CDR2 YSYEKL.

The chain carries TRBV4-1 and TRBJ1-1, with D possibly matching TRBD1 (6 bases). Germline-derived CDR1 and CDR2 are MGHRA and YSYEKL. Trimming stripped 3 bases from V and 7 bases from J, with 12 bases between. The CDR3 runs to 13 residues. The CDR3 bases are TGCGCCAGCAGCCAGCAAGACAGGAGTGAAGCTTTCTTT. This encodes CASSQQDRSEAFF.

The V gene is TRBV29-1, the J gene TRBJ2-7; 8 bases agree with TRBD2. The V gene's germline CDR1 is SQVTM and CDR2 ANQGSEA. V dropped 8 bases and J dropped 2; count of bases not matched to a gene: 11. The CDR3 consists of 14 residues. CDR3: CSSTLAGNAYEQYF. The CDR3 nucleotides are TGCAGCTCGACTTTAGCGGGGAACGCCTACGAGCAGTACTTC.

The genes are TRBV19 and TRBJ2-7; TRBD1 aligns across 9 bases. V lost 0 bases to trimming and J lost 3 bases; unmatched junction nucleotides: 3. The CDR3 contains 15 residues. Germline V gene lookup returns CDR1 LNHDA and CDR2 SQIVND (reference sequence). As DNA, the CDR3 is TGTGCCAGTAGTATAGATCCGGGACAGGGCTACGAGCAGTACTTC. Protein: CASSIDPGQGYEQYF.

This chain joins TRBV9 and TRBJ2-1; D perhaps matches TRBD2 (6 bases). The CDR3 sequence is 14 residues long. The V gene's germline CDR1 is SGDLS and CDR2 YYNGEE. V was shortened by 0 bases and J by 7 bases, with 11 bases between the two germline ends. The CDR3: CASSVDLAWNEQFF. In DNA, the CDR3 is TGTGCCAGCAGCGTAGACCTAGCGTGGAATGAGCAGTTCTTC.

A few counts support this clone. The chain employs TRBV14 and TRBJ2-1; 13 bases match TRBD2. Looked up from germline, CDR1 is SGHDN and CDR2 is FVKESK. V dropped 6 bases and J dropped 12; count of bases not matched to a gene: 5. CDR3 length: 13 amino acids. This chain's CDR3 is CASSPRLAGGQFF. Here the CDR3 DNA reads TGTGCCAGCAGTCCCCGACTAGCGGGAGGGCAGTTCTTC.

J is TRBJ2-3 and V is TRBV6-5, with 9 bases that match TRBD1. J lost 3 bases, V lost 7 bases, and 8 bases had no gene match. CDR3 length: 15 amino acids. CDR1 and CDR2 from the germline V gene are MNHEY and SVGAGI. The CDR3 loop is CASTLQGAKTDTQYF. The CDR3 DNA follows: TGTGCCAGCACCCTACAGGGGGCAAAAACAGATACGCAGTATTTT.

The genes are TRBV5-1 and TRBJ2-7, with 9 bases that match TRBD1. The CDR3 has 15 amino acids. Germline-derived CDR1 and CDR2 are SGHRS and YFSETQ. With V trimmed by 5 bases and J by 4 bases, 10 bases remained unmatched. The CDR3 sequence is CASSPTGGGLYEQYF. The DNA of the CDR3 is TGCGCCAGCAGTCCTACAGGGGGCGGGCTGTACGAGCAGTACTTC.

This sequence joins TRBV5-1 and TRBJ2-1; TRBD2 matches at 11 bases. The CDR3 consists of 16 residues. Germline-derived CDR1 and CDR2 are SGHRS and YFSETQ. The trim removed 4 bases at V and 2 bases at J, leaving 5 bases unmatched. CDR3 nucleotides: TGCGCCAGCAGCCCGTCGACTAGCGGGACCTACAATGAGCAGTTCTTC. Protein product: CASSPSTSGTYNEQFF.

J is TRBJ1-1 and V is TRBV5-1; D gene ambiguous. V was cut by 4 bases and J by 0 bases, with 10 bases left in between. This CDR3 contains 14 residues. Germline V gives CDR1 SGHRS, CDR2 YFSETQ. This chain's CDR3 is CASSGSDMNTEAFF. CDR3 DNA sequence: TGCGCCAGCAGCGGTTCTGACATGAACACTGAAGCTTTCTTT.

The chain couples TRBV5-1 to TRBJ2-7, with 10 bases that match TRBD2. Per germline, CDR1 SGHRS and CDR2 YFSETQ. CDR3 length equals 15 residues. The J segment lost 2 bases and the V segment lost 3 bases, leaving 5 bases of the junction unmatched. The CDR3 DNA follows: TGCGCCAGCAGCTCCGGACTAGCGGTAACCTACGAGCAGTACTTC. It encodes CASSSGLAVTYEQYF.

The chain has TRBV9 and TRBJ1-2; the D gene is possibly TRBD1 (5 bases). Germline CDR1 SGDLS, CDR2 YYNGEE. V was trimmed by 2 bases and J by 7 bases, leaving 15 bases between them. This CDR3 is built from 14 residues. CDR3 bases: TGTGCCAGCAGCGTCGATCCCGGACAAGGTGGCTACACCTTC. Translation: CASSVDPGQGGYTF.

The gene calls are TRBV6-6 and TRBJ2-1; possibly TRBD2 for D (5 bases). Germline CDR1 is MNHNY and CDR2 is SVGAGI (reference sequence). The V end was cut by 5 bases, the J end by 6 bases, with 17 bases between. This CDR3 has 15 amino acids. Here the CDR3 reads CASSPPRAVRNEQFF. The CDR3 region has the DNA TGTGCCAGCAGTCCACCCCGAGCGGTGCGCAATGAGCAGTTCTTC.

This chain connects TRBV6-5 to TRBJ1-1; no firm D call. Trimming took 6 bases from V and 8 from J, leaving 13 bases between them. This CDR3 has 12 residues. Germline CDR1 MNHEY, CDR2 SVGAGI. The CDR3 reads CASRELPGEAFF. The CDR3 coding sequence is TGTGCCAGCAGGGAGCTCCCCGGAGAAGCTTTCTTT.

V usage is TRBV19 and J usage is TRBJ1-2, with 7 bases fitting TRBD1. CDR3 length equals 13 residues. Germline loops: CDR1 LNHDA, CDR2 SQIVND (reference sequence). After removal of 7 bases from V and 2 bases from J, the junction contained 4 bases not matched to a gene. CDR3 nucleotides: TGTGCCAGTAACCAGGGACAGAACTATGGCTACACCTTC. Protein sequence: CASNQGQNYGYTF.

The rearrangement joins TRBV24-1 to TRBJ1-6, with D possibly matching TRBD1 (6 bases). The CDR3 is made up of 16 amino acids. V was pared by 1 base and J by 10 bases, with 16 bases between. The germline gives CDR1 KGHDR, CDR2 SFDVKD. The CDR3 sequence is CATSDFVARGGSPLHF. The CDR3 DNA follows: TGTGCCACCAGTGATTTTGTGGCTCGAGGGGGATCACCCCTCCACTTT.